These 25 T cell receptor beta chains originate from one sample sequenced in a study of cytomegalovirus exposure and HLA in healthy donors. Primers for the PCR totalled 60 Vbeta and 13 Jbeta. TCRdb's copy holds only in-frame clones and misses some; the assay was immunoSEQ multiplex PCR. This sample carries 83,000 or so clones, almost 80% of them seen once, and the ten largest clones take roughly 5.5%. The specimen sequenced was PBMCs. These receptors all stem from a female donor in good health and CMV-seronegative.

The chain is built from TRBV1 and TRBJ2-5; TRBD2 is the table's D call, not checked against the DNA. TRBV1 constitutes a pseudogene. CDR3 size: 16 residues. In DNA form, the CDR3 reads TGCACCAGCAGCCGGACCCCTGCCGGGAGGGGTGAGACCCAGTACTTC. It codes for CTSSRTPAGRGETQYF.

This chain connects TRBV7-8 to TRBJ1-5; D unresolved. The V gene's germline CDR1 is SGHVS and CDR2 FQNEAQ. Between the trimmed V and J ends, which lost 3 bases and 8 bases, there was a span of 14 bases. The CDR3 has 14 residues. As DNA, the CDR3 is TGTGCCAGCAGCTTTGGGGAGGATTCAGAGCCCCAGCATTTT. Its translation: CASSFGEDSEPQHF.

Comments on this clone: The sample holds other DNA sequences that translate to the same CDR3. The rearrangement uses TRBV9 and TRBJ1-3, with D unclear. CDR1 SGDLS and CDR2 YYNGEE come from the germline V gene. This CDR3 comprises 14 residues. V was trimmed by 0 bases and J by 0 bases, leaving 4 bases between them. The CDR3 region has the DNA TGTGCCAGCAGCGTAGCGAGCTCTGGAAACACCATATATTTT. Translating it yields CASSVASSGNTIYF.

This clone was observed a few times. The chain recombines TRBV10-3 with TRBJ1-1; TRBD1 aligns across 9 bases. CDR3 length equals 14 residues. The V gene's germline CDR1 is ENHRY and CDR2 SYGVKD. The trim removed 6 bases at V and 7 bases at J, leaving 9 bases unmatched. CDR3 DNA: TGTGCCATCAGGTCGGGGACAGGGCACGGTGAAGCTTTCTTT. Its protein is CAIRSGTGHGEAFF.

This clone showed up just a few times. The gene calls are TRBV14 and TRBJ1-1, with 8 bases identical to TRBD1. Germline CDR1 is SGHDN and CDR2 is FVKESK. The CDR3 totals 13 residues. J gave up 4 bases and V 4 bases, and 2 bases lay outside the gene matches. As DNA, the CDR3 is TGTGCCAGCAGCCGTACAGGGGGCACTGAAGCTTTCTTT. Its translation: CASSRTGGTEAFF.

This rearrangement joins TRBV25-1 to TRBJ2-1, with 9 bases lining up with TRBD1. CDR3 length: 15 residues. Unmatched junction bases numbered 3, after V lost 4 bases and J lost 2 bases. Germline CDR1 and CDR2: MGHDK and SYGVNS. The CDR3 sequence is CASSGRTGAYNEQFF. The CDR3 DNA is TGTGCCAGCAGTGGCCGGACAGGGGCCTACAATGAGCAGTTCTTC.

The chain couples TRBV6-5 to TRBJ1-6; 7 bases agree with TRBD1. Unmatched junction bases numbered 4, after V lost 4 bases and J lost 1 base. Germline-derived CDR1 and CDR2 are MNHEY and SVGAGI. The CDR3 has 16 amino acids. CDR3 region: CASSFSGQSYNSPLHF. In DNA form, the CDR3 reads TGTGCCAGCAGTTTCTCGGGACAGTCCTATAATTCACCCCTCCACTTT.

The chain employs TRBV7-9 and TRBJ2-7; possibly TRBD2 for D (5 bases). Germline loops: CDR1 SEHNR, CDR2 FQNEAQ (reference sequence). This CDR3 contains 16 residues. The germline V and J ends were trimmed by 1 base and 0 bases, with 13 bases remaining between them. CDR3: CASSLVRSESSYEQYF. CDR3 coding DNA: TGTGCCAGCAGCTTAGTGCGTAGCGAGAGCTCCTACGAGCAGTACTTC.

The chain combines TRBV6-1 with TRBJ2-1; TRBD2 aligns across 12 bases. With V trimmed by 9 bases and J by 6 bases, 6 bases remained unmatched. The CDR3 contains 14 residues. The germline gives CDR1 MNHNS, CDR2 SASEGT. The CDR3 sequence is CASRTSGGLNEQFF. CDR3 in DNA: TGTGCCAGTCGAACTAGCGGGGGGCTCAATGAGCAGTTCTTC.

The chain recombines TRBV5-4 with TRBJ2-5; no firm D call. Trimming removed 0 bases at V and 4 bases at J, with 10 bases between. The V gene's germline CDR1 is SGHNT and CDR2 YYREEE (reference sequence). CDR3 size: 14 residues. CDR3 sequence (DNA): TGTGCCAGCAGCTTGGTATCCCAGGCAGAGACCCAGTACTTC. Protein product: CASSLVSQAETQYF.

This chain links TRBV27 with TRBJ2-1; D uncertain. This CDR3 comprises 13 residues. Trimming stripped 3 bases from V and 9 bases from J, with 12 bases between. Germline-derived CDR1 and CDR2 are MNHEY and SMNVEV (reference sequence). The CDR3 bases are TGTGCCAGCAGTTTGAGGAGATCGAGTGAGCAGTTCTTC. Encoded protein: CASSLRRSSEQFF.

This clone showed up just once. V is TRBV28 and J is TRBJ1-5, with D unresolved. This CDR3 is 13 amino acids long. The V gene's germline CDR1 is MDHEN and CDR2 SYDVKM. V was cut by 4 bases and J by 7 bases, with 11 bases left in between. CDR3 nucleotide sequence: TGTGCCAGCAGTTCCGGGGTGAAGCAGCCCCAGCATTTT. It yields the protein CASSSGVKQPQHF.

The chain links TRBV18 to TRBJ1-5, with TRBD1 identical over 7 bases. CDR3 length equals 15 residues. After removal of 1 base from V and 5 bases from J, the junction contained 5 bases not matched to a gene. Germline V lookup: CDR1 KGHSH, CDR2 LQKENI. The CDR3 nucleotides are TGTGCCAGCTCACCACGGGACAGCCGAGATCAGCCCCAGCATTTT. Translating gives CASSPRDSRDQPQHF.

This clone is a singleton in its sample. The J gene is TRBJ2-5, the V gene TRBV28, with D perhaps matching TRBD1 (6 bases). Looked up from germline, CDR1 is MDHEN and CDR2 is SYDVKM. Trimming removed 5 bases from V and 2 bases from J, with 12 bases in between. This CDR3 has 14 amino acids. The CDR3 bases are TGTGCCAGCAGTGGGACACTTTATCAAGAGACCCAGTACTTC. Translation: CASSGTLYQETQYF.

The chain has TRBV28 and TRBJ2-7, with D possibly matching TRBD2 (5 bases). From germline, CDR1 is MDHEN and CDR2 SYDVKM. Trimming cost V 5 bases and J 2 bases, with 7 bases left between them. CDR3 length equals 12 residues. The CDR3 coding sequence is TGTGCCAGCAGTGGAGGAGCCTACGAGCAGTACTTC. It specifies CASSGGAYEQYF.

The chain is built from TRBV5-1 and TRBJ2-1; perhaps TRBD1 as D (6 bases). CDR1 is SGHRS and CDR2 is YFSETQ in the germline V gene. Trimming took 5 bases from V and 7 from J, leaving 19 bases between them. This CDR3 region has 15 residues. In DNA, the CDR3 is TGCGCCAGCAGACGGGTGGGAGCGCAGGGGAATGAGCAGTTCTTC. It codes for CASRRVGAQGNEQFF. The full variable domain, its missing parts supplied by reference TRBV5-1 and TRBJ2-1, is KAGVTQTPRYLIKTRGQQVTLSCSPISGHRSVSWYQQTPGQGLQFLFEYFSETQRNKGNFPGRFSGRQFSNSRSEMNVSTLELGDSALYLCASRRVGAQGNEQFFGPGTRLTVL.

The rearrangement uses TRBV5-6 and TRBJ2-3; D is perhaps TRBD1 (5 bases). CDR3 size: 13 residues. Trimming pared 1 base from V and 4 bases from J, leaving 7 bases between. Germline V gene sequence: CDR1 SGHDT, CDR2 YYEEEE. Written as DNA, the CDR3 is TGTGCCAGCAGCTTGCAGGGCCCAGATACGCAGTATTTT. It is translated as CASSLQGPDTQYF.

The genes are TRBV7-9 and TRBJ1-5; D gene unclear. There are 13 residues in the CDR3. Germline CDR1 is SEHNR and CDR2 is FQNEAQ (reference sequence). V gave up 0 bases and J gave up 5 bases, with 5 bases separating them. The CDR3 sequence is CASSLAPDQPQHF. CDR3 nucleotides: TGTGCCAGCAGCTTAGCGCCGGATCAGCCCCAGCATTTT.

This clone was picked up one time. This sequence joins TRBV7-6 and TRBJ2-7; maybe TRBD1 (5 bases). Germline lookup yields CDR1 SGHVS and CDR2 FNYEAQ. This CDR3 spans 14 amino acids. Trimming left V 2 bases short and J 2 bases short, with 10 bases between. The CDR3 reads CASSLRGQTYEQYF. The CDR3, as DNA: TGTGCCAGCAGCTTAAGGGGTCAAACCTACGAGCAGTACTTC.

This clone was observed a few times. CDR3 DNA: TGTGCCAGCAGCTTGGTGGGACTAGGCCAAGAGACCCAGTACTTC. Protein sequence: CASSLVGLGQETQYF. The chain combines TRBV5-6 with TRBJ2-5; TRBD2 matches 8 bases. Germline values: CDR1 SGHDT, CDR2 YYEEEE. This CDR3 spans 15 amino acids. With 0 bases clipped from V and 1 base from J, the junction kept 2 bases outside the gene matches.

The count of this clone is one. This chain joins TRBV7-3 and TRBJ2-1; 11 nucleotides align to TRBD2. J lost 2 bases, V lost 5 bases, and 8 bases had no gene match. Germline CDR1 reads SGHTA; CDR2 reads FQGTGA. This CDR3 region has 17 residues. CDR3 in DNA: TGTGCCAGCAGCGTGACTAGCGGGGCCTCAACCTACAATGAGCAGTTCTTC. Its protein product is CASSVTSGASTYNEQFF.

The chain has TRBV18 and TRBJ1-5; weak D call: TRBD1 (5 bases). CDR1 is KGHSH, CDR2 LQKENI, per germline. CDR3 size: 15 residues. V was trimmed by 2 bases and J by 6 bases, leaving 14 bases between them. The CDR3 reads CASSPIWDGSQPQHF. The CDR3 DNA reads TGTGCCAGCTCACCAATCTGGGACGGGAGTCAGCCCCAGCATTTT. Looking up the rest from reference TRBV18 and TRBJ1-5 gives the full variable domain: NAGVMQNPRHLVRRRGQEARLRCSPMKGHSHVYWYRQLPEEGLKFMVYLQKENIIDESGMPKERFSAEFPKEGPSILRIQQVVRGDSAAYFCASSPIWDGSQPQHFGDGTRLSIL.

DNA of the CDR3: TGTGCCAGCAGTCCTAGACTAGCGGGAGGAGGCGAGCAGTACTTC. Protein: CASSPRLAGGGEQYF. The chain employs TRBV6-6 and TRBJ2-7; 13 nucleotides match TRBD2. The CDR3 runs to 15 residues. Trimming took 5 bases from V and 6 from J; bases not matched to a gene: 7. The germline gives CDR1 MNHNY, CDR2 SVGAGI (reference sequence).

The genes are TRBV4-3 and TRBJ2-3; 10 bases fit TRBD2. After removal of 1 base from V and 1 base from J, the junction contained 5 bases not matched to a gene. Germline V gene sequence: CDR1 LGHNA, CDR2 YSLEER. CDR3 length: 17 amino acids. CDR3 loop: CASSQGGGTSGTDTQYF. CDR3 nucleotide sequence: TGCGCCAGCAGCCAAGGGGGCGGGACTAGCGGCACAGATACGCAGTATTTT.

The chain carries TRBV7-9 and TRBJ2-5, with 7 bases lining up with TRBD1. Germline loops: CDR1 SEHNR, CDR2 FQNEAQ (reference sequence). This CDR3 comprises 14 residues. J gave up 1 base and V 5 bases, and 4 bases lay outside the gene matches. CDR3 loop: CASSLNRGQETQYF. CDR3 coding DNA: TGTGCCAGCAGCCTAAACAGGGGCCAAGAGACCCAGTACTTC.